A selection of T cell receptor beta chains follows, all from one sample in a study of read filtering for tumor transcriptome and immune sequencing. TCRdb fed the reads into MiXCR, producing one record per CDR3 protein. The data show around 29,000 distinct CDR3 sequences, 13% to 15% seen once. The sequencing input was a population of CD138-negative cells sorted from bone marrow. Receptor source: a donor aged 40 or over with multiple myeloma. Each CDR3 is given with its conserved first and last residue. The D gene is left open where the match is weak. The size field is filled for only some rows; it gives once, few, many or a size class.

j_call d_call v_call clone_size cdr3_aa cdr3_nt
TRBJ2-2 - TRBV6-5 many CASPNTGELFF TGTGCCAGCCCGAACACCGGGGAGCTGTTTTTT
TRBJ1-2 - TRBV20-1 - CSARGPPGLRNYGYTF TGCAGTGCTAGAGGCCCCCCGGGACTAAGAAACTATGGCTACACCTTC
TRBJ2-3 TRBD2 TRBV12-3/TRBV12-4 many CASSLDSGITDTQYF TGTGCCAGCAGTTTAGATAGCGGGATCACAGATACGCAGTATTTT
TRBJ2-3 - TRBV20-1 many CSARFGRGGTDTQYF TGCAGTGCTAGATTCGGTCGTGGGGGCACAGATACGCAGTATTTT
TRBJ2-1 TRBD1 TRBV29-1 many CSANRGTNNEQFF TGCAGCGCTAACAGGGGCACCAACAATGAGCAGTTCTTC
TRBJ2-7 TRBD2 TRBV13 many CASSHATSPTYEQYF TGTGCCAGCAGCCACGCGACTAGCCCAACCTACGAGCAGTACTTC
TRBJ1-1 - TRBV11-3 many CASRGVAEAFF TGTGCCAGCAGAGGGGTTGCTGAAGCTTTCTTT
TRBJ1-4 - TRBV7-2 many CASTPGPTSEKLFF TGTGCCAGCACACCAGGGCCTACCTCCGAAAAACTGTTTTTT
TRBJ2-1 - TRBV2 few CASSPRFGFNEQFF TGTGCCAGCAGTCCCCGATTTGGGTTTAATGAGCAGTTCTTC
TRBJ1-5 - TRBV27 many CASRASWNQPQHF TGTGCCAGCAGGGCTTCGTGGAATCAGCCCCAGCATTTT
TRBJ2-7 - TRBV5-1 many CASSLGADIYEQYF TGCGCCAGCAGCTTGGGAGCGGATATCTACGAGCAGTACTTC
TRBJ2-7 TRBD1 TRBV6-2/TRBV6-3 - CASGSTFTGTGLPYEQYF TGTGCCAGCGGTTCGACTTTCACCGGGACAGGGCTCCCCTACGAGCAGTACTTC
TRBJ2-3 - TRBV18 - CASSPRATDTQYF TGTGCCAGCTCACCAAGGGCCACAGATACGCAGTATTTT
TRBJ2-2 TRBD1 TRBV6-4 many CASSSTGGETGELFF TGTGCCAGCAGTTCGACAGGGGGAGAGACCGGGGAGCTGTTTTTT
TRBJ2-5 TRBD2 TRBV18 - CASSSPGLADLRVMEETQYF TGTGCCAGCTCATCACCGGGACTAGCAGACCTCAGGGTCATGGAAGAGACCCAGTACTTC
TRBJ2-7 - TRBV7-8 few CASSLGAATNYEQYF TGTGCCAGCAGCTTAGGGGCCGCCACAAACTACGAGCAGTACTTC
TRBJ2-1 - TRBV12-3/TRBV12-4 many CASSLGAGSYNEQFF TGTGCCAGCAGTTTAGGGGCGGGCTCCTACAATGAGCAGTTCTTC
TRBJ2-3 - TRBV7-9 many CASSLTGSAITDTQYF TGTGCCAGCAGCTTAACCGGTAGCGCCATCACAGATACGCAGTATTTT
TRBJ2-1 TRBD1 TRBV18 many CASSPLGTGDNEQFF TGTGCCAGCTCACCACTTGGGACAGGGGACAATGAGCAGTTCTTC
TRBJ2-7 - TRBV20-1 many CSVTGETYEQYF TGCAGTGTAACGGGGGAGACCTACGAGCAGTACTTC
TRBJ1-2 TRBD1 TRBV5-1 many CASSLTTGDYGYTF TGCGCCAGCAGCTTAACGACAGGGGACTATGGCTACACCTTC
TRBJ2-3 TRBD2 TRBV27 few CASSSPSGRAPDTQYF TGTGCCAGCAGTTCCCCTAGCGGGAGGGCCCCAGATACGCAGTATTTT